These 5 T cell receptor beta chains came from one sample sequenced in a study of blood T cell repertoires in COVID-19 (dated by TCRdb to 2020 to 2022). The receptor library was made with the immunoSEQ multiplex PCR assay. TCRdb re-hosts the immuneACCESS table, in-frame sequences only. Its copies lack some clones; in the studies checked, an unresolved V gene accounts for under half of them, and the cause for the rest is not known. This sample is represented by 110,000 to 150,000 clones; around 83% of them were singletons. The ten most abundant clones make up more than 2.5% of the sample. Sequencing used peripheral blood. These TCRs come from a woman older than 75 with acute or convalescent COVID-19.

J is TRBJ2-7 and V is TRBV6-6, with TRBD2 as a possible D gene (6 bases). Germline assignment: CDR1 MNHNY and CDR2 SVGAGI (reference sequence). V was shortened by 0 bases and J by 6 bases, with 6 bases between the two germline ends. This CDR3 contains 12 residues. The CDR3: CASSYSRGEQYF. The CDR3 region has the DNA TGTGCCAGCAGTTACTCGCGGGGCGAGCAGTACTTC.

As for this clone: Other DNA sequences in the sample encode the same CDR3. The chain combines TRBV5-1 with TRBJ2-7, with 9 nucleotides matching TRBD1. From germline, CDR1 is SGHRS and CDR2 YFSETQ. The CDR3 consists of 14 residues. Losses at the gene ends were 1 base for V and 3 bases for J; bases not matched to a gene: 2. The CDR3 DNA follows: TGCGCCAGCAGCTTGTTGACAGGGGGCTACGAGCAGTACTTC. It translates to CASSLLTGGYEQYF.

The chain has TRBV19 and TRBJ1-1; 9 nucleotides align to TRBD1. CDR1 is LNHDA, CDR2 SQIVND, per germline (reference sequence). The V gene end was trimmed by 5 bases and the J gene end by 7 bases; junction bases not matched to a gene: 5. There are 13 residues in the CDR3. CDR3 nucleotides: TGTGCCAGTAGTGTGACAGGGGGTTTTGAAGCTTTCTTT. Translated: CASSVTGGFEAFF.

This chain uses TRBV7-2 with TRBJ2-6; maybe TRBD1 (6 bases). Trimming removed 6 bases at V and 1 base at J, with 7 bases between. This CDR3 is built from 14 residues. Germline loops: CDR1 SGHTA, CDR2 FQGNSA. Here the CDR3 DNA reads TGTGCCAGCAGTGGGACATCTGGGGCCAACGTCCTGACTTTC. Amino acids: CASSGTSGANVLTF.

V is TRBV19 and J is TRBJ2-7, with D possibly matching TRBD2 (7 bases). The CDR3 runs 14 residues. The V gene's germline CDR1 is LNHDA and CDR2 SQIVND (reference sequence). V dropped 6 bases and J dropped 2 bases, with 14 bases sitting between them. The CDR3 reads CASSSGGGTYEQYF. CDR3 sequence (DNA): TGTGCCAGTAGCTCGGGCGGGGGCACCTACGAGCAGTACTTC.